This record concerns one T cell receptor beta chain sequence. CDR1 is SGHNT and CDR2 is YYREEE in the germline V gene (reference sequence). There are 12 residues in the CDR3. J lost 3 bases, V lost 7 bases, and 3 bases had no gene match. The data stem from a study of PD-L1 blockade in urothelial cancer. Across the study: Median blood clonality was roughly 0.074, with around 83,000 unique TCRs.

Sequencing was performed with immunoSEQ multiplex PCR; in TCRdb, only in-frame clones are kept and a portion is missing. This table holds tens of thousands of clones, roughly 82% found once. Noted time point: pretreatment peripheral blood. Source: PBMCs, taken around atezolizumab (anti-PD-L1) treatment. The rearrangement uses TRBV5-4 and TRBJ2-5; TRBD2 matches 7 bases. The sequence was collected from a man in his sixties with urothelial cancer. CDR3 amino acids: CASAGVEETQYF. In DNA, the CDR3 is TGTGCCAGCGCGGGGGTTGAAGAGACCCAGTACTTC.